This T cell receptor (beta chain) was captured by sequencing in a study of identical twins. Study-wide points: Out-of-frame beta sequences exhibited a weaker degree of excess twin sharing. The more abundant beta clonotypes in cord blood had fewer insertions, and memory repertoires did not show this.

The CDR3 consists of 13 residues. The donors were all healthy and Caucasian. On this clonotype: Antigen: not known.

Template switching added a universal primer site; cDNA carried unique molecular identifiers. TCRdb re-called the 5' RACE reads through MiXCR, storing one row per CDR3 protein. Of hundreds of thousands of distinct CDR3 sequences listed, around 6.1% were seen once; the top ten hold roughly 2%. Material: naive T cells sorted from blood. The V call is TRBV12-3 or TRBV12-4, the J call TRBJ2-7; D remains ambiguous. The J call is uncertain, as TRBJ2-1 better fits the DNA end. The clonotype comes from a man younger than 35 in good health. The CDR3 loop is CASSPTESPEQFF. CDR3 sequence (DNA): TGTGCCAGCAGTCCGACTGAGAGCCCCGAGCAGTTCTTC.